What follows are 2 T cell receptor beta chains derived from one specimen sequenced in a study of T cell responses to AZD1222 COVID-19 vaccine. Clones were sequenced by immunoSEQ multiplex PCR, and TCRdb holds only the in-frame ones, with some missing. This sample has around 150,000 clones, with about 89% found just once. The specimen comprised peripheral blood, sampled 28 days after the second AZD1222 dose. All receptors derive from an adult who received the AZD1222 COVID-19 vaccine.

The chain is built from TRBV18 and TRBJ1-2; D call uncertain. V lost 4 bases and J lost 6, with 15 bases in between. This CDR3 region has 14 residues. Per the germline V gene, CDR1 is KGHSH and CDR2 is LQKENI. The CDR3 reads CASSRVPSTDGYTF. CDR3 nucleotide sequence: TGTGCCAGCTCACGGGTCCCCTCAACGGATGGCTACACCTTC.

This clone was counted once. This rearrangement joins TRBV3-1 (or the pseudogene TRBV3-2) to TRBJ1-2; a weak D match, TRBD1 (6 bases). CDR3 size: 15 residues. Germline loops: CDR1 LGHDT, CDR2 YNNKEL (reference sequence). Trimming pared 1 base from V and 1 base from J, leaving 10 bases between. CDR3 in amino acids: CASSQAEGGNYGYTF. The CDR3 DNA is TGTGCCAGCAGCCAAGCTGAAGGGGGTAACTATGGCTACACCTTC.